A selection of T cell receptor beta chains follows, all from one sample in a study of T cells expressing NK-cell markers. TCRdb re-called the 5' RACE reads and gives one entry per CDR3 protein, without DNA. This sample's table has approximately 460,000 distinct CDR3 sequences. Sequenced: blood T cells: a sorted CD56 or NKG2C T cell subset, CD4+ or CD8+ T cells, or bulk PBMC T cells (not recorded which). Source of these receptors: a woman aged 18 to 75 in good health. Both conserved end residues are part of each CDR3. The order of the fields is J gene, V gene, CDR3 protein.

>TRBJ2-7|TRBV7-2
CASSLAWDIYEQYF
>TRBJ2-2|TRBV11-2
CASSKREGTGELFF
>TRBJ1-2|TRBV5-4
CASSLGGTGYGYTF
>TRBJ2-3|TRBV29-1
CSVRNSNRDRGRRTDTQYF
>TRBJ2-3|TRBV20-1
CSASPSGRADTQYF
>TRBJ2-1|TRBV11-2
CASSPQLYRNEQFF
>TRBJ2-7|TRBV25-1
CASSGSGTSAYEQYF
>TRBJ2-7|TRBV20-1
CSASGGPFHEQYF
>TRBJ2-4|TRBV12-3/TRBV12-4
CASTQISEGGEENIQYF
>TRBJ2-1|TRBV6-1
CASSEWGWGEQFF
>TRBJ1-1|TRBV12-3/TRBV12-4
CASSSMEGRDTEAFF
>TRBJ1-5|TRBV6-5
CASSYSSPWGGQPQHF